This entry concerns a single T cell receptor beta chain. Its antigen is as yet unknown. cDNA libraries of TCR beta carried unique molecular identifiers. TCRdb re-called the PCR reads with MiXCR, one entry per CDR3 protein. The sample has around 770,000 distinct CDR3 sequences, around 46% seen once. After removal of 5 bases from V and 6 bases from J, the junction contained 13 bases not matched to a gene. This CDR3 region has 16 residues. The sample belongs to a study of post-analysis software for immune sequencing data. Findings and limits, study-wide: A few TRBV segments occurring more often in patients than controls included TRBV5-6, TRBV5-1 and TRBV20-1.

The TCR sequence derives from a girl aged 10-17 years with multiple sclerosis. This sequence joins TRBV12-3 or TRBV12-4 and TRBJ2-1; 7 bases are a match to TRBD2. The material sequenced was blood. The CDR3 region has the DNA TGTGCCAGCAGTGACCACTTGGCGGGAGTGGGCAATGAGCAGTTCTTC. As protein: CASSDHLAGVGNEQFF.